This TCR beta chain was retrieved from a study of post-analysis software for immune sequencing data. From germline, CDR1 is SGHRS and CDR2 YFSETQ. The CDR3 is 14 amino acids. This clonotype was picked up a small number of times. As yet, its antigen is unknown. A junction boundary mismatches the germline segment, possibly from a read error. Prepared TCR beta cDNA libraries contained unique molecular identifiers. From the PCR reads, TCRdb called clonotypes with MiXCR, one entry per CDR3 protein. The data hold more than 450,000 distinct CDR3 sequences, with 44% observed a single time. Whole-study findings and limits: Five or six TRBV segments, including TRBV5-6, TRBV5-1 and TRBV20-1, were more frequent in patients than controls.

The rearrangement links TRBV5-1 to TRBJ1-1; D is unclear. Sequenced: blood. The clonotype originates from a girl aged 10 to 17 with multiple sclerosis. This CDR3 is CASSLEARETGAFF. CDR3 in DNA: TGCGCCAGCAGCTTGGAGGCTAGGGAGACTGGAGCTTTCTTT.